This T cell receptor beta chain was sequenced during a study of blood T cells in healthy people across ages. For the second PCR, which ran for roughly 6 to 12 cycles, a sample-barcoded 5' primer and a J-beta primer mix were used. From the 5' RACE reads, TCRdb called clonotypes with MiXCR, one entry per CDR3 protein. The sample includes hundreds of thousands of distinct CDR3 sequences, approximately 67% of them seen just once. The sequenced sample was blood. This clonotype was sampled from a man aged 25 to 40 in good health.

CDR3 DNA sequence: TGCGCCAGCAGCTTGGGGGGCTTCACCTCCTACGAGCAGTACTTC. Translating gives CASSLGGFTSYEQYF. The chain couples TRBV5-1 to TRBJ2-7; D is perhaps TRBD1 (5 bases). V dropped 0 bases and J dropped 0 bases, with 10 bases sitting between them. This CDR3 has 15 residues. The V gene's germline CDR1 is SGHRS and CDR2 YFSETQ.